This record covers a single TCR beta chain. The CDR3 totals 15 residues. Germline V gene lookup returns CDR1 SGHRS and CDR2 YFSETQ. Trimming left V 3 bases short and J 0 bases short, with 10 bases between. The data are from a study of control samples from healthy donors and cancer patients. Sequenced by immunoSEQ multiplex PCR; TCRdb stores in-frame clones only, minus some. The table lists about 190,000 clones, roughly nine tenths of them singletons. This TCR was recovered from a man aged 30 to 45 in good health. The chain carries TRBV5-1 and TRBJ1-3; D might be TRBD1 (5 bases). The sample taken for sequencing was blood. CDR3 amino acids: CASSSDGHSGNTIYF. CDR3 DNA: TGCGCCAGCAGCTCAGACGGACACTCTGGAAACACCATATATTTT.